These 6 T cell receptor beta chains share one sample of origin, sequenced in a study of blood T cell repertoires in COVID-19 (dated by TCRdb to the early 2020s). Libraries were constructed by the immunoSEQ multiplex PCR assay. TCRdb provides this immuneACCESS table in a form limited to in-frame rearrangements. Some clones are lacking; in checked studies, under half of them reflect an unresolved V gene, and why the rest are absent is not known. Recorded for this sample are 180,000 or so clones; roughly 84% of them occurred a single time. 15% to 20% of the sample rests with the top ten. The sample taken for sequencing was peripheral blood. Every receptor here comes from a person between 65 and 79 years old with COVID-19, enrolled during active disease.

The V gene is TRBV6-2 or TRBV6-3, the J gene TRBJ2-3; D not certain. CDR3 length: 13 residues. Germline assignment: CDR1 MNHEY and CDR2 SVGEGT. Trimming stripped 5 bases from V and 3 bases from J, with 9 bases between. As DNA, the CDR3 is TGTGCCAGCAGTCGGTTGCGGACAGATACGCAGTATTTT. Translating it yields CASSRLRTDTQYF.

V gene TRBV19 combines with J gene TRBJ2-1, with 7 bases lining up with TRBD1. Germline-derived CDR1 and CDR2 are LNHDA and SQIVND (reference sequence). The CDR3 contains 15 residues. V was pared by 2 bases and J by 2 bases, with 3 bases of the junction left unmatched. The CDR3 coding sequence is TGTGCCAGTAGTATATACAGGGGAACCTACAATGAGCAGTTCTTC. Encoded protein: CASSIYRGTYNEQFF.

V and J are TRBV19 and TRBJ2-7; 9 bases are shared with TRBD1. The V segment lost 5 bases and the J segment 0 bases; nucleotides outside the gene matches: 2. Germline assignment: CDR1 LNHDA and CDR2 SQIVND (reference sequence). The CDR3 has 14 amino acids. CDR3 sequence: CASSSTGGSYEQYF. In DNA, the CDR3 is TGTGCCAGTAGTTCGACAGGGGGCTCCTACGAGCAGTACTTC. The full variable domain, completed using reference TRBV19 and TRBJ2-7, is DGGITQSPKYLFRKEGQNVTLSCEQNLNHDAMYWYRQDPGQGLRLIYYSQIVNDFQKGDIAEGYSVSREKKESFPLTVTSAQKNPTAFYLCASSSTGGSYEQYFGPGTRLTVT.

As DNA, the CDR3 is TGTGCCAGCAGTTCCTACAGGGGGCCGGGTTCACCCCTCCACTTT. Its protein is CASSSYRGPGSPLHF. The chain uses TRBV6-5 and TRBJ1-6, with 9 bases fitting TRBD1. CDR1 is MNHEY and CDR2 is SVGAGI in the germline V gene. V lost 4 bases and J lost 9; bases outside the gene matches: 7. This CDR3 spans 15 amino acids.

This clone was counted between two and nine times. CDR3 residues: CASSLLGQITYEQYF. DNA for the CDR3: TGTGCCAGCAGCTTGTTGGGACAGATTACCTACGAGCAGTACTTC. The rearrangement links TRBV5-6 to TRBJ2-7; 7 bases line up with TRBD1. V dropped 1 base and J dropped 2; count of bases not matched to a gene: 6. This CDR3 has 15 residues. CDR1 and CDR2 from the germline V gene are SGHDT and YYEEEE.

This sequence joins TRBV7-2 and TRBJ2-3, with 10 bases matching TRBD2. Looked up from germline, CDR1 is SGHTA and CDR2 is FQGNSA. V shed 4 bases and J 4 bases; nucleotides not matched to a gene: 2. This CDR3 is built from 14 residues. The CDR3 DNA reads as TGTGCCAGCAGCTCCCTAGCGGGGGCAGATACGCAGTATTTT. It specifies CASSSLAGADTQYF.